The TCR beta chain under discussion was sequenced for a study of T cells in Graves' hyperthyroidism and ophthalmopathy. Amplification of TCR beta CDR3 regions was performed using RNA transcripts as template. The HTBI primer set was used in a first-round RT-PCR of the TCR CDR3. TCRdb redid the calling of the multiplex PCR reads with MiXCR, one entry per CDR3 protein. The sample shows 490,000 or so distinct CDR3 sequences, 46% of them seen only once. The CDR3 sequence is 13 residues long. Germline CDR1 MRHNA, CDR2 SNTAGT. The V and J ends lost 7 bases and 10 bases respectively, with 19 bases between them. Whole-study results and caveats: Ophthalmopathy, as predicted by the model, came a median roughly 6.8 months after the prediction.

Regarding this clonotype: Its antigen is still unknown.

This TCR was sampled from an adult woman with Graves' disease, either hyperthyroidism or ophthalmopathy (not recorded which). Sequences were obtained from peripheral blood or thyroid tissue (not recorded which). The gene calls are TRBV6-4 and TRBJ1-1; the D gene is possibly TRBD1 (6 bases). In DNA, the CDR3 is TGTGCCAGCAACCATATGGGGGCGCAAGGAGCTTTCTTT. This codes for CASNHMGAQGAFF.